This T cell receptor beta chain was sequenced in a study of blood T cell repertoires in COVID-19 (dated by TCRdb to 2020 to 2021). As for the study more broadly: Samples from collaborators originated in the United States, Italy and Spain and spanned both the acute and convalescent phases of COVID-19. The prospective study material was composed of cDNA or gDNA derived from T cells, B-cell-depleted T cells, or PBMCs. Deeply sampled blood TCRbeta repertoires from subjects exposed to, actively infected with, or recovered from COVID-19 were included in the dataset. The repertoires were released in a freely available public database meant as a resource for research on the immune response to SARS-CoV-2. The samples were drawn from two sources: the first 160 participants of the ongoing ImmuneRACE study, and approximately 1,300 subjects contributed by 6 global collaborators. Nearly every sample came with metadata listing a de-identified subject ID, COVID-19 status, age in years and sex. Where available, HLA class I and class II types were taken from metadata supplied by the sample provider and were not determined by assay-based typing. The research as a whole found: The quantity of clinical and demographic metadata differed by source and by participant and was supplied without curation.

As regards this clone: Its specific antigen is unknown. It has no much larger one-base neighbor in the sample; base qualities were not kept.

Each collaborating institution followed its own protocols to collect whole blood in K2EDTA tubes. For TCRbeta analysis, collaborators shipped samples in one of three forms: frozen whole blood, isolated PBMCs, or DNA extracted from either of those sample types. TCRbeta CDR3 regions were amplified from genomic DNA by means of the immunoSEQ Assay, a bias-controlled multiplex PCR. The original pipeline was this. The number of nucleated cells in each sample was estimated by amplification of reference gene primers within the assay. To quantify the absolute abundance of each unique TCRbeta CDR3 rearrangement, sequence reads were collapsed and filtered. For each sample, productive Simpson clonality was calculated as the square root of Simpson's diversity index across productive rearrangements. Here the immuneACCESS table is served through TCRdb, limited to in-frame sequences with V and J called. Missing clones are a known gap in these copies; in checked studies unresolved V genes cover under half, and the rest lacks a known reason. The DNA was the basis for D and trimming; V, J and clone size are from that table. Counted in this sample were more than 95,000 clones; about 87% of them appeared once. The biggest ten clones account for approximately 15% of the sample.

Sequencing was performed on peripheral blood. The TCR was taken from a man aged 50-59 years with acute or convalescent COVID-19.

The DNA sequence is TGTGCCAGCAGTTTATCCGGAAGGGGGGCTAGCGGGCACGTCACAGATACGCAGTATTTT. Its translation is CASSLSGRGASGHVTDTQYF. The rearrangement joined TRBV27 to TRBJ2-3; 8 junctional bases match TRBD2. CDR1 and CDR2, per the germline V gene (reference sequence), are MNHEY and SMNVEV. The CDR3 covers 20 residues, taking in both the cysteine and the phenylalanine. The read is trimmed to its CDR3 DNA, 60 bases read in frame from base 1. Trimming removed 0 bases from V and 2 bases from J; the gene matches leave 16 bases unexplained.